This T cell receptor beta chain was sequenced during a study of cytomegalovirus exposure and HLA in healthy donors. The study ran its PCR with 60 Vbeta and 13 Jbeta primers. Sequencing was performed with immunoSEQ multiplex PCR; in TCRdb, only in-frame clones are kept and a portion is missing. Of some 42,000 clones listed, roughly half are singletons. This clone has only a few counts. Trimming pared 4 bases from V and 8 bases from J, leaving 18 bases between. The CDR3 sequence is 14 residues long. Germline CDR1 SGHRS, CDR2 YFSETQ. This chain joins TRBV5-1 and TRBJ1-2; the D gene is possibly TRBD1 (5 bases). The sequencing input was PBMCs. This receptor was identified in a human donor in good health. The CDR3 spells CASSAAVSKGGYTF. In DNA, the CDR3 is TGCGCCAGCAGCGCCGCGGTCTCCAAGGGGGGCTACACCTTC.